The clone carrying this TCR beta chain was seen just once. Its antigen is as yet unknown. This entry is derived from a study of T cell repertoires in cytomegalovirus infection. Study overall: Recently identified HLA-C-restricted CMV epitopes were among the peptides used. Indications came from public TCR beta signatures; they pointed to CMV infection and to a matching HLA type.

In TCRdb, the reads were re-called with MiXCR into one record per CDR3 protein. Of approximately 770,000 distinct CDR3 sequences listed, roughly 29% are singletons. The input for sequencing was cultured CD8+ T cells from PBMCs, taken from culture after CMV antigen stimulation. The TCR was taken from a human donor in good health (CMV status not recorded). Some clones in this sample may be carry-over from other donors' samples.

The CDR3 loop reads CSAETSGGEQETQYF. The CDR3 region has the DNA TGCAGTGCGGAGACTAGCGGGGGGGAACAAGAGACCCAGTACTTC. The V and J genes are TRBV20-1 and TRBJ2-5, with 14 bases lining up with TRBD2. This CDR3 has 15 amino acids. The germline CDR1 and CDR2 sequences are DFQATT and SNEGSKA (reference sequence). V gave up 6 bases and J gave up 2 bases; unmatched junction bases: 5.